Listed here are 12 T cell receptor beta chains from one sample, sequenced in a study of Ad26.COV2.S vaccination and SARS-CoV-2 variants (dated by TCRdb to the early 2020s). Libraries were constructed by the immunoSEQ multiplex PCR assay. TCRdb's version of the immuneACCESS table is confined to in-frame rearrangements and falls short of the full clone set. An unresolved V gene accounts for under half of the shortfall where checked; the remainder is of unknown origin. The sample table holds under 500,000 clones, of which 92% were seen once. The top ten hold around 1.7% of the sample. The treatment or condition label on this specimen signifies: approximately 18 received Ad26.COV2.S at low or high dose, single or two shots; 5 received placebo; per-sample allocation not given. For vaccine and placebo recipients, the sequenced repertoires came from samples collected on day 63 after the first injection.

Specimen: peripheral blood, collected in a trial of Ad26.COV2.S vaccine versus placebo. These receptors were taken from a person aged 18-65 years who received the Ad26.COV2.S COVID-19 vaccine or a placebo.

The J gene is TRBJ1-4, the V gene TRBV28, with 7 bases fitting TRBD1. V was pared by 6 bases and J by 13 bases, with 11 bases of the junction left unmatched. This CDR3 is built from 13 residues. Germline V gene sequence: CDR1 MDHEN, CDR2 SYDVKM. The CDR3 spells CASRARDRFRLFF. The DNA of the CDR3 is TGTGCCAGCAGAGCCCGGGACAGATTCCGACTGTTTTTT.

This chain uses TRBV28 with TRBJ1-1; possibly TRBD1 for D (6 bases). Between the trimmed V and J ends, which lost 2 bases and 4 bases, there was a span of 14 bases. The CDR3 consists of 15 residues. The germline gives CDR1 MDHEN, CDR2 SYDVKM. The CDR3 is CASSLGTPRGTEAFF. CDR3 DNA: TGTGCCAGCAGTTTAGGGACACCTAGAGGCACTGAAGCTTTCTTT.

The J gene is TRBJ1-5, the V gene TRBV9, with D possibly matching TRBD1 (5 bases). The CDR3 runs 17 residues. The germline V gene encodes CDR1 SGDLS and CDR2 YYNGEE. V gave up 0 bases and J gave up 3 bases, with 16 bases separating them. In nucleotides, the CDR3 is TGTGCCAGCAGCGTAGGGCAGTTGGGGCCCACCAATCAGCCCCAGCATTTT. Translating it yields CASSVGQLGPTNQPQHF.

This clone was seen just once. This chain connects TRBV24-1 to TRBJ1-5; D unclear. Trimming stripped 1 base from V and 8 bases from J, with 5 bases between. This CDR3 region has 12 residues. The V gene's germline CDR1 is KGHDR and CDR2 SFDVKD. The CDR3 spells CATSDLNEPQHF. Written as DNA, the CDR3 is TGTGCCACCAGTGATTTAAATGAGCCCCAGCATTTT.

This clone was picked up one time. V usage is TRBV6-5 and J usage is TRBJ1-6; tentatively, D is TRBD1 (6 bases). Germline lookup yields CDR1 MNHEY and CDR2 SVGAGI. This CDR3 has 14 residues. The V gene lost 6 bases and the J gene lost 5 bases, with 11 bases spanning the gap. The CDR3 sequence: CASRPDSHNSPLHF. Here the CDR3 DNA reads TGTGCCAGCAGGCCGGACAGCCATAATTCACCCCTCCACTTT.

The rearrangement links TRBV6-2 or TRBV6-3 to TRBJ2-4; D possibly corresponds to TRBD1 (6 bases). CDR1 and CDR2 from the germline V gene are MNHEY and SVGEGT. V lost 6 bases to trimming and J lost 7 bases, with 19 bases between them. The CDR3 has 15 amino acids. The CDR3 DNA sequence: TGTGCCAGCAGCCCCCGGGACAAGGTTGGCAACATTCAGTACTTC. It encodes CASSPRDKVGNIQYF.

The chain carries TRBV4-3 and TRBJ2-2; no firm D call. Germline CDR1 LGHNA, CDR2 YSLEER. V was clipped by 3 bases and J by 1 base, with 12 bases between them. The CDR3 runs to 16 residues. CDR3: CASSHGPTENTGELFF. CDR3 in DNA: TGCGCCAGCAGCCATGGACCCACGGAGAACACCGGGGAGCTGTTTTTT.

This chain uses TRBV5-1 with TRBJ1-4, with a tentative D call TRBD1 (5 bases). The germline V and J ends were trimmed by 3 bases and 0 bases, with 9 bases remaining between them. Germline V CDR1 and CDR2: SGHRS, YFSETQ. The CDR3 is 15 amino acids. This CDR3 is CASSSYRTTNEKLFF. The CDR3 nucleotides read TGCGCCAGCAGCTCCTACAGGACAACTAATGAAAAACTGTTTTTT.

A single count supports this clone. The chain links TRBV30 to TRBJ1-1, with 7 bases lining up with TRBD1. Germline CDR1 reads GTSNPN; CDR2 reads SVGIG (reference sequence). CDR3 length: 16 amino acids. V trimming: 1 base; J trimming: 0 bases; junction bases outside the gene matches: 8. DNA for the CDR3: TGTGCCTGGAGTGGGGACAGCACTATTTTGAACACTGAAGCTTTCTTT. It yields the protein CAWSGDSTILNTEAFF. Filled out from reference TRBV30 and TRBJ1-1, the complete variable domain reads SQTIHQWPATLVQPVGSPLSLECTVEGTSNPNLYWYRQAAGRGLQLLFYSVGIGQISSEVPQNLSASRPQDRQFILSSKKLLLSDSGFYLCAWSGDSTILNTEAFFGQGTRLTVV.

The chain's CDR3 is CASRNAGGADTEAFF. In DNA, the CDR3 is TGTGCCAGCAGAAACGCAGGGGGCGCGGACACTGAAGCTTTCTTT. V is TRBV28 and J is TRBJ1-1; 8 bases are shared with TRBD1. Germline-derived CDR1 and CDR2 are MDHEN and SYDVKM. Losses at the gene ends were 6 bases for V and 3 bases for J; bases not matched to a gene: 9. The CDR3 is 15 amino acids.

This sequence joins TRBV4-3 and TRBJ2-2; D may be TRBD1 (5 bases). Germline V lookup: CDR1 LGHNA, CDR2 YSLEER. The CDR3 covers 14 residues. Trimming took 7 bases from V and 5 from J, leaving 14 bases between them. The CDR3 coding sequence is TGCGCCAGCAAGGGGAACCGGGCGACCGGGGAGCTGTTTTTT. It encodes CASKGNRATGELFF.

The chain couples TRBV7-9 to TRBJ1-3; weak D call: TRBD1 (5 bases). There are 14 residues in the CDR3. Per germline, CDR1 SEHNR and CDR2 FQNEAQ (reference sequence). V shed 3 bases and J shed 2 bases, with 8 bases lying between them. CDR3 in amino acids: CASSFGRAGNTIYF. DNA of the CDR3: TGTGCCAGCAGCTTCGGCAGGGCTGGAAACACCATATATTTT.